This TCR beta chain was recovered during a study of blood T cells in healthy people across ages (dated by TCRdb to about 2015). For the study in its entirety: In model experiments, template switching captured about one uniquely barcoded TCR beta cDNA molecule for every two T cells. The study measured age-related changes in TCR beta repertoire diversity using deep sequencing normalized with unique cDNA molecular identifiers. Four age groups were formed from the donors: young (average approximately 16 years), middle-aged (just under 40), aged (62) and long-lived (about 80). To avoid experimental bias, donors of different ages were spread randomly across the sequencing lanes. The study analyzed two additional independent replicas of 1 million unique cDNA reads from the same blood draw for two donors, one aged 18 to 30 and one aged 80 or older. The paper's findings and limits, for the study overall: Compared with the aged group, the long-lived group had more naive CD4+ T cells, fewer expanded clones and increased TCR diversity, suggesting age selection. A strong correlation was found between observed TCR beta diversity and the percentage of naive T cells measured by flow cytometry. The CMV infection status of donors was not known, potentially confounding age-related changes in expanded clonotypes. Total diversity estimates from one million sequenced T cells were considered lower bounds and underestimates. Conclusive comparison of naive and antigen-experienced compartments was prevented by the profiling of bulk unsorted PBMCs. As age increased, observed TCR beta diversity per million T cells dropped in a roughly linear way, and a significant reduction was already evident by age 40.

Library preparation was by 5' RACE. Sequenced using an Illumina HiSeq 2500. A second about 7 to 11 cycle PCR used a sample-barcoded 5' primer and a J-beta primer mix. A template-switch 5' adaptor carrying 12 random nucleotides introduced a unique molecular identifier onto each TCR beta cDNA molecule. Each sample yielded at least 2.5 million CDR3-containing paired-end reads. First-strand cDNA synthesis was performed from all RNA using the Mint cDNA synthesis kit, with priming by a TRBC-specific oligonucleotide. After uracil-DNA glycosylase treatment, a first 18-cycle PCR used universal primers M1SS and BC2_uni_R on all cDNA. As for the original processing: Each sample was normalized by randomly selecting 1 million high-quality reads, each carrying a distinct molecular identifier. Instead of being binned into consensus sequences, reads with shared molecular identifiers were discarded. MiTCR, with a Q25 quality threshold and the strictest error-elimination algorithm, was used for CDR3 identification, clonotype clustering and error correction. A nonparametric unseen species model with Euler transformation was used to estimate lower-bound total TCR beta diversity. The public reads were reanalyzed by TCRdb: fastp trimming at Q25, MiXCR alignment, in-frame beta chains only. Entries are consolidated by CDR3 protein sequence, retaining the most common genes and DNA. These V and J calls originate from TCRdb's pipeline instead of the authors' own analysis. In all, the sample holds fewer than 800,000 distinct CDR3 sequences, and around 49% of those were seen once. The biggest ten clones account for around a third of the sample.

The germline V gene (reference sequence) provides CDR1 DFQATT and CDR2 SNEGSKA. Germline trimming amounts to 0 bases on V and 0 bases on J, with 11 as the count of junction bases outside the gene matches. Spanning cysteine to phenylalanine, the CDR3 consists of 18 amino acids. Left in the record is the CDR3 DNA by itself, 54 bases read in frame from the first base. The donors were some 36 Caucasian individuals from Russia, aged roughly 6 to 100 years, who were systemically healthy. Approximately 10 milliliters of peripheral blood were collected from each donor into EDTA-treated Vacutainer tubes. Ficoll-Paque density-gradient centrifugation was used to isolate PBMCs, with at least 7 million obtained per sample. Trizol reagent was used to extract total RNA from the PBMCs, yielding at least 5 micrograms per sample. Naive CD45RAhigh/CD27high T cell percentages were measured by flow cytometry on a PBMC aliquot from every donor.

For this clonotype: It lacks a known antigen. It has no much larger one-base neighbor in the sample; base qualities were not kept.

The chain joins TRBV20-1 to TRBJ2-3; 8 central bases correspond to TRBD2. This TCR was sampled from a woman aged 60-75 years in good health. Material for sequencing was blood. The nucleotides are TGCAGTGCTAGAGATCAAAGCGGGAGTGGGGGAAGCACAGATACGCAGTATTTT. It translates as CSARDQSGSGGSTDTQYF.